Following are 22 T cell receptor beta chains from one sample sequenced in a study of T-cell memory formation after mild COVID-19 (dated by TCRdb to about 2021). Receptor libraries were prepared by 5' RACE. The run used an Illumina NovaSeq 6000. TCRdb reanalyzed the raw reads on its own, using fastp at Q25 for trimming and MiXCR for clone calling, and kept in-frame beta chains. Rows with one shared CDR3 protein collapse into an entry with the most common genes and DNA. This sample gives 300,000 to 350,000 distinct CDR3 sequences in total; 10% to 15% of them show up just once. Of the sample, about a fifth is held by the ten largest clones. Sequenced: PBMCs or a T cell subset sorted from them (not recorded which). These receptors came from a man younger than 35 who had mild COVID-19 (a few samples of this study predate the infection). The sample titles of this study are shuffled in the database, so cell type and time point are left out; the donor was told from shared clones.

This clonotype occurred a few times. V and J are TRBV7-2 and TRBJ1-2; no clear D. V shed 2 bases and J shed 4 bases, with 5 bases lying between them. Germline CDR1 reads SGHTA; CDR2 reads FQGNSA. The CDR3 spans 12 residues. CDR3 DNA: TGTGCCAGCAGCTTATCCCGCTATGGCTACACCTTC. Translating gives CASSLSRYGYTF. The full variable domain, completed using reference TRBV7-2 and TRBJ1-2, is GAGVSQSPSNKVTEKGKDVELRCDPISGHTALYWYRQSLGQGLEFLIYFQGNSAPDKSGLPSDRFSAERTGGSVSTLTIQRTQQEDSAVYLCASSLSRYGYTFGSGTRLTVV.

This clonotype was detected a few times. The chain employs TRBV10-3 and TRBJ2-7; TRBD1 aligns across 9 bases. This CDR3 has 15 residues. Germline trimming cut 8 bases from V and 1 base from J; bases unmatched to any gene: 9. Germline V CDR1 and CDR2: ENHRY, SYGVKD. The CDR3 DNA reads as TGTGCCATCGGGGAGGACAGGGGTTATTCCTACGAGCAGTACTTC. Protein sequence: CAIGEDRGYSYEQYF.

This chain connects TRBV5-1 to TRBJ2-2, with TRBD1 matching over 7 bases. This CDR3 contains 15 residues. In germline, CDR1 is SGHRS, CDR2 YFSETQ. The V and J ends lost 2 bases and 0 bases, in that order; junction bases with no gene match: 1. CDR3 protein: CASSFQGANTGELFF. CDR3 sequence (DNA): TGCGCCAGCAGCTTTCAGGGGGCGAACACCGGGGAGCTGTTTTTT.

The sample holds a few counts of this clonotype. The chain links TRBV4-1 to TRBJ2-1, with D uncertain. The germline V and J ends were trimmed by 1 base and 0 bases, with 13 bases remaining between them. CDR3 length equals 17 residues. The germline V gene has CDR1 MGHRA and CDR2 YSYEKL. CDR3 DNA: TGCGCCAGCAGCCAAGGGTGGTCCTATAGCTCCTACAATGAGCAGTTCTTC. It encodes CASSQGWSYSSYNEQFF.

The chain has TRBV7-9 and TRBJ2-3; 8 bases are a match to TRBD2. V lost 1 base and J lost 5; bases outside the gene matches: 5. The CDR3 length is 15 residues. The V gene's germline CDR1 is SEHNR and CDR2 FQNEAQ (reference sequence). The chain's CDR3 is CASSLVSGAEDTQYF. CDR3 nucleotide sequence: TGTGCCAGCAGCTTAGTTAGCGGGGCTGAAGATACGCAGTATTTT.

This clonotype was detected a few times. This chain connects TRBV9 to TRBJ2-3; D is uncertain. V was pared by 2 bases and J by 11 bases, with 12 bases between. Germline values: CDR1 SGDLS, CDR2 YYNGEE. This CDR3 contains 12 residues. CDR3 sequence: CASSVTPQVQYF. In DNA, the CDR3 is TGTGCCAGCAGCGTGACTCCCCAGGTGCAGTATTTT.

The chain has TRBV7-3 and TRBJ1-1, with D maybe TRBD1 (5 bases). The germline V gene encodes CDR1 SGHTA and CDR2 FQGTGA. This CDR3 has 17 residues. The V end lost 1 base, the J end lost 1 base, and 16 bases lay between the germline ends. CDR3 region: CASSLNPGRGANTEAFF. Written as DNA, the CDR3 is TGTGCCAGCAGCTTAAACCCCGGGAGGGGAGCGAACACTGAAGCTTTCTTT.

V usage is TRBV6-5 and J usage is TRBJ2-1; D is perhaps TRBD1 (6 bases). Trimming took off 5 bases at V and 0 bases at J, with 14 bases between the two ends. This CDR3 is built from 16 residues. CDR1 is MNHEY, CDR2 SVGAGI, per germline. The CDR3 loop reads CASSRGWGSSYNEQFF. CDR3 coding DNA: TGTGCCAGCAGTAGGGGGTGGGGAAGCTCCTACAATGAGCAGTTCTTC.

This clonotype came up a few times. The CDR3 DNA reads TGTGCCAGCAGCTTAGTAGCAGCGAACACCGGGGAGCTGTTTTTT. Translated: CASSLVAANTGELFF. The chain joins TRBV5-6 to TRBJ2-2; D unresolved. This CDR3 is built from 15 residues. CDR1 SGHDT and CDR2 YYEEEE come from the germline V gene. Deletions cut 2 bases from V and 0 bases from J, with 8 bases between.

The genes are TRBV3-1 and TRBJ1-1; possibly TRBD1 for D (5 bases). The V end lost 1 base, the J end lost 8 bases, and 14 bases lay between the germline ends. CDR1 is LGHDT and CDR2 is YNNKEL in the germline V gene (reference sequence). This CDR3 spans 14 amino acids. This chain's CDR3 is CASSQALQGGEAFF. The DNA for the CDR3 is TGTGCCAGCAGCCAAGCGTTGCAGGGCGGGGAAGCTTTCTTT.

CDR3 in DNA: TGTGCCAGCAGCCAAGAGGGCAACACTATACCTTTCTTT. It translates to CASSQEGNTIPFF. This chain links TRBV14 with TRBJ1-1; D is undetermined. Germline CDR1 SGHDN, CDR2 FVKESK. The CDR3 consists of 13 residues. V dropped 0 bases and J dropped 12 bases, with 14 bases sitting between them.

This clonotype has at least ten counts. The chain's CDR3 is CASKRVNTEAFF. For the CDR3, the DNA is TGTGCCAGCAAAAGGGTAAACACTGAAGCTTTCTTT. V is TRBV7-9 and J is TRBJ1-1; D is unresolved. V lost 7 bases and J 2 bases, leaving 8 bases between the germline ends. This CDR3 contains 12 residues. The germline gives CDR1 SEHNR, CDR2 FQNEAQ (reference sequence).

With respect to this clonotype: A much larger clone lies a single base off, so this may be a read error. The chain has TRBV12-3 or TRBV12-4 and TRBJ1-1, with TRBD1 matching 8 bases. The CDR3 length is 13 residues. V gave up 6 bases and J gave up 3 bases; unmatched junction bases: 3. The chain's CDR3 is CASSPRGHTEAFF. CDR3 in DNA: TGTGCCAGCAGCCCCAGGGGGCACACTGAAGCTTTCTTT.

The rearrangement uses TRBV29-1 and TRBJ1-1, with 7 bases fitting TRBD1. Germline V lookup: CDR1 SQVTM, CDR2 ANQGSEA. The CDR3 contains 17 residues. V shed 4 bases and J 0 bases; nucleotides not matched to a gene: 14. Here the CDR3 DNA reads TGCAGCGTTGTTATAGGAGGGGGCGGAATTTTGAACACTGAAGCTTTCTTT. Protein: CSVVIGGGGILNTEAFF.

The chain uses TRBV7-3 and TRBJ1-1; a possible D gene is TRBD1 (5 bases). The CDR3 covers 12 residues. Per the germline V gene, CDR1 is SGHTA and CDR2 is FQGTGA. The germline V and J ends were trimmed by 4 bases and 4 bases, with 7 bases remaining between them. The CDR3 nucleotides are TGTGCCAGCAGCTCCCAGGGCACTGAAGCTTTCTTT. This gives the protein CASSSQGTEAFF.

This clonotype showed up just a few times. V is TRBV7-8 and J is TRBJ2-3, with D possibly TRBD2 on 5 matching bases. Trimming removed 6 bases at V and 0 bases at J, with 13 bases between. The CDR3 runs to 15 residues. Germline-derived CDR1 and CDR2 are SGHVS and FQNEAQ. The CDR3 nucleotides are TGTGCCAGCAGACAAAGCGGACGAAGCACAGATACGCAGTATTTT. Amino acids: CASRQSGRSTDTQYF.

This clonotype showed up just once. The chain's CDR3 is CSASRTGRSSYEQYV. The DNA for the CDR3 is TGCAGTGCTAGCCGAACAGGGAGGTCCTCCTACGAGCAGTACGTC. This chain joins TRBV20-1 and TRBJ2-7; D possibly matches TRBD1 or TRBD2 (6 bases each). CDR1 is DFQATT, CDR2 SNEGSKA, per germline (reference sequence). The CDR3 spans 15 residues. Trimming cost V 3 bases and J 0 bases, with 15 bases left between them.

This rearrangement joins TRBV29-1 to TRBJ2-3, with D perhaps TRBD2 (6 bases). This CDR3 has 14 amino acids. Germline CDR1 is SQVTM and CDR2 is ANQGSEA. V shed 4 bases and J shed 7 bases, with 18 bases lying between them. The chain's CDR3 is CSVVGAAGPNTQYF. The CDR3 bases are TGCAGCGTTGTAGGGGCTGCGGGGCCGAATACGCAGTATTTT.

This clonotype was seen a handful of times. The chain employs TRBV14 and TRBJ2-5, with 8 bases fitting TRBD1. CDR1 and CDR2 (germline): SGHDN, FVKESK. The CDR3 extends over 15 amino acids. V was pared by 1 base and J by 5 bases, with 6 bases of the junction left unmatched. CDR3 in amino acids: CASSQGGQGYETQYF. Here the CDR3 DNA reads TGTGCCAGCAGCCAAGGTGGACAGGGATATGAGACCCAGTACTTC.

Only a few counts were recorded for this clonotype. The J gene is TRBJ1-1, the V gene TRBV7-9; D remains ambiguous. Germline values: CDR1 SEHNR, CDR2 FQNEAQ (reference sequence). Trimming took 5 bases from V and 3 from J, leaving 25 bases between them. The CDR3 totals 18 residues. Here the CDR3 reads CASSAPRPTSSYYTEAFF. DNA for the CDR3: TGTGCCAGCAGCGCACCCAGGCCAACTTCTTCCTACTACACTGAAGCTTTCTTT.

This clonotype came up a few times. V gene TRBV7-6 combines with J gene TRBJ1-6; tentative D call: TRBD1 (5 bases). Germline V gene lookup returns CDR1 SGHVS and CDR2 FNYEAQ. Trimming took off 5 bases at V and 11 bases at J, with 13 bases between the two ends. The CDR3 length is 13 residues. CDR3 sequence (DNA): TGTGCCAGCAGCACCCGGCAGGGTGCACCCCTCCACTTT. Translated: CASSTRQGAPLHF.

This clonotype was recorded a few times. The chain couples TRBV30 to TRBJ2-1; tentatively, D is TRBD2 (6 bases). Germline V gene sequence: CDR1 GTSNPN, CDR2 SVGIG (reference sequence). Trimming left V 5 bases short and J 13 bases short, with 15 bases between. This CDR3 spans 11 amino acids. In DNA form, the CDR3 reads TGTGCCTGGGGGACTGGAGCTAACCAGTTCTTC. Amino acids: CAWGTGANQFF.